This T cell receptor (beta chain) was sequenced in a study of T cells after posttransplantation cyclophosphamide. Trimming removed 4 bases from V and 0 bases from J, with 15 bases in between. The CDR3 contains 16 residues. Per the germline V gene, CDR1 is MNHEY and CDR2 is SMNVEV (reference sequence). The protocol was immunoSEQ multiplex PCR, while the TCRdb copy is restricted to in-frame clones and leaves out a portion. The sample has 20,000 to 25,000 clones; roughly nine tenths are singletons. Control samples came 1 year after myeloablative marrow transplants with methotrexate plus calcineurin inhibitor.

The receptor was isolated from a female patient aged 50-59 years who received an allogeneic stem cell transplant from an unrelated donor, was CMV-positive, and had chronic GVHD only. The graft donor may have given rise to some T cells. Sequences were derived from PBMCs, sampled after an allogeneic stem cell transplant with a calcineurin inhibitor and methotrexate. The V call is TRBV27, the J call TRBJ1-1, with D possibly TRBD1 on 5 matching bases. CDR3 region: CASSSDSGLLNTEAFF. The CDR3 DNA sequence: TGTGCCAGCAGTTCCGATTCGGGACTCCTGAACACTGAAGCTTTCTTT.